The sequence of this T cell receptor (beta chain) was determined in a study of CXCR3-negative and CXCR3-positive naive CD8 T cells. Germline CDR1 is MDHEN and CDR2 is SYDVKM. The CDR3 totals 11 residues. UMI-labeled 5' RACE yielded the TRB cDNA libraries. TCRdb processed the 5' RACE reads again and assigns one entry to each CDR3 protein, with no DNA. This table lists more than 45,000 distinct CDR3 sequences. This TCR was sampled from a human donor in good health. Some clones in this sample may be carry-over from other donors' samples. This chain links TRBV28 with TRBJ2-7. Sample: memory CD8+ T cells from blood. The CDR3 is CASSSAYEQYF.